Below are 20 T cell receptor beta chains sequenced from a single sample in a study of T cell therapy after organ transplantation. For these TCRs, the target antigens are not known. Data came from immunoSEQ multiplex PCR; TCRdb stores just in-frame clones and leaves some out. In the table there are 50,000 or so clones, less than 95% of which are singletons. The source material was CD8+ T cells from blood, sampled before autologous CMV-specific T cell therapy. The receptors stem from a human patient who had received a solid organ transplant and had CMV disease.

The J gene is TRBJ2-7, the V gene TRBV5-1, with 8 bases lining up with TRBD1. V shed 0 bases and J 0 bases; nucleotides not matched to a gene: 8. The length of the CDR3 is 17 residues. Looked up from germline, CDR1 is SGHRS and CDR2 is YFSETQ. The DNA of the CDR3 is TGCGCCAGCAGCTTGGATGCAGGGGGCACGAGCTCCTACGAGCAGTACTTC. Protein: CASSLDAGGTSSYEQYF.

The chain recombines TRBV6-5 with TRBJ1-2; weak D call: TRBD1 (5 bases). This CDR3 has 15 amino acids. Germline V gives CDR1 MNHEY, CDR2 SVGAGI. V gave up 2 bases and J gave up 4 bases, with 14 bases separating them. The CDR3: CASSYGQGVVYGYTF. The DNA of the CDR3 is TGTGCCAGCAGTTACGGGCAGGGCGTCGTCTATGGCTACACCTTC.

The gene calls are TRBV13 and TRBJ1-1; 9 nucleotides align to TRBD1. Germline V gene sequence: CDR1 PRHDT, CDR2 FYEKMQ (reference sequence). The ends lost 4 bases at V and 7 bases at J; junction bases unmatched: 10. This CDR3 spans 15 amino acids. The CDR3 DNA reads as TGTGCCAGCAGCTCTACCGGGACAGGGTATGGTGAAGCTTTCTTT. Its protein product is CASSSTGTGYGEAFF.

The V call is TRBV25-1, the J call TRBJ2-5; 11 bases align to TRBD2. Trimming removed 3 bases from V and 4 bases from J; junction bases left unmatched: 4. Germline-derived CDR1 and CDR2 are MGHDK and SYGVNS. The CDR3 is made up of 15 amino acids. CDR3 sequence reads: CASSDSGGVGETQYF. CDR3 DNA: TGTGCCAGCAGTGATAGCGGGGGGGTTGGAGAGACCCAGTACTTC.

This clone was picked up one time. V and J are TRBV9 and TRBJ1-4; 10 bases line up with TRBD1. V lost 2 bases and J lost 11; bases outside the gene matches: 6. Germline V gene lookup returns CDR1 SGDLS and CDR2 YYNGEE. The CDR3 consists of 14 residues. CDR3 DNA: TGTGCCAGCAGCGTCGGGACAGGGGTAGGGAAACTGTTTTTT. This encodes CASSVGTGVGKLFF.

This clone was recorded only once. This chain links TRBV13 with TRBJ1-1; D is unclear. The V gene lost 1 base and the J gene lost 1 base, with 4 bases spanning the gap. Germline assignment: CDR1 PRHDT and CDR2 FYEKMQ (reference sequence). The length of the CDR3 is 13 residues. DNA for the CDR3: TGTGCCAGCAGCTTAGTTTCGAACACTGAAGCTTTCTTT. Its translation: CASSLVSNTEAFF.

The chain has TRBV12-5 and TRBJ1-4; D is unclear. CDR1 and CDR2 (germline): LGHNT, FRNRAP. The CDR3 is made up of 16 amino acids. With 3 bases removed from V and 6 bases from J, the gap between germline ends came to 17 bases. The CDR3 loop is CASGFPRREGDEKLFF. The CDR3, as DNA: TGTGCTAGTGGTTTTCCCCGCCGGGAGGGCGATGAAAAACTGTTTTTT. Variable domain in full (rest from reference TRBV12-5 and TRBJ1-4): DARVTQTPRHKVTEMGQEVTMRCQPILGHNTVFWYRQTMMQGLELLAYFRNRAPLDDSGMPKDRFSAEMPDATLATLKIQPSEPRDSAVYFCASGFPRREGDEKLFFGSGTQLSVL.

This rearrangement joins TRBV19 to TRBJ1-6, with D possibly matching TRBD1 (5 bases). Germline values: CDR1 LNHDA, CDR2 SQIVND (reference sequence). Trimming pared 3 bases from V and 8 bases from J, leaving 8 bases between. This CDR3 region has 13 residues. CDR3 bases: TGTGCCAGTAGTATTATAGGGGATTCACCCCTCCACTTT. This translates into CASSIIGDSPLHF.

Here the CDR3 DNA reads TGTGCCAGCAGTTTAACCAGTTTTGATTATGGCTACACCTTC. It is translated as CASSLTSFDYGYTF. The chain recombines TRBV27 with TRBJ1-2; D remains unclear. The CDR3 covers 14 residues. Trimming shortened V by 2 bases and J by 5 bases, and 12 bases separated the two germline ends. Germline V gene lookup returns CDR1 MNHEY and CDR2 SMNVEV (reference sequence).

The chain has TRBV19 and TRBJ2-5; 8 nucleotides line up with TRBD2. From germline, CDR1 is LNHDA and CDR2 SQIVND (reference sequence). CDR3 size: 14 residues. J lost 5 bases, V lost 3 bases, and 5 bases had no gene match. CDR3: CASSISGDWETQYF. As DNA, the CDR3 is TGTGCCAGTAGTATTAGCGGGGACTGGGAGACCCAGTACTTC.

The chain is built from TRBV5-1 and TRBJ2-2, with a possible D match to TRBD1 (7 bases). The CDR3 has 19 amino acids. The V gene lost 4 bases and the J gene lost 4 bases, with 26 bases spanning the gap. Germline V gene data show CDR1 as SGHRS and CDR2 as YFSETQ. The CDR3 DNA sequence: TGCGCCAGCAGCCACAGGGGAGATCCGGGACAGCGGGTCACCGGGGAGCTGTTTTTT. Its protein product is CASSHRGDPGQRVTGELFF.

This rearrangement joins TRBV30 to TRBJ2-7; the D gene is possibly TRBD2 (5 bases). Looked up from germline, CDR1 is GTSNPN and CDR2 is SVGIG (reference sequence). V shed 0 bases and J shed 1 base, with 7 bases lying between them. The length of the CDR3 is 13 residues. The CDR3 nucleotides read TGTGCCTGGAGTGTGACTACGTCCTACGAGCAGTACTTC. It translates to CAWSVTTSYEQYF.

J is TRBJ2-2 and V is TRBV13, with 11 bases lining up with TRBD2. V lost 10 bases to trimming and J lost 0 bases; unmatched junction nucleotides: 13. Per germline, CDR1 PRHDT and CDR2 FYEKMQ (reference sequence). The CDR3 sequence is 18 residues long. The CDR3 sequence: CATDIAGGKLTNTGELFF. The CDR3 DNA follows: TGTGCCACCGACATAGCGGGGGGGAAATTAACGAACACCGGGGAGCTGTTTTTT.

For the CDR3, the DNA is TGCAGCGTAGGACTACTTTACGAGCAGTACTTC. Translation gives CSVGLLYEQYF. V and J are TRBV29-1 and TRBJ2-7; a weak D match, TRBD2 (6 bases). V gave up 6 bases and J gave up 4 bases, with 10 bases separating them. The CDR3 is made up of 11 amino acids. Germline loops: CDR1 SQVTM, CDR2 ANQGSEA.

CDR3 protein: CASSLDVLGRTEAFF. CDR3 sequence (DNA): TGTGCCAGCAGCTTGGATGTTTTGGGTCGTACTGAAGCTTTCTTT. This chain uses TRBV5-6 with TRBJ1-1; the D is unclear. The CDR3 contains 15 residues. V was trimmed by 0 bases and J by 5 bases, leaving 14 bases between them. CDR1 and CDR2 (germline): SGHDT, YYEEEE.

The chain combines TRBV9 with TRBJ2-7; D uncertain. The ends were cut back, 5 bases at V and 4 bases at J, with 16 bases in the middle. In germline, CDR1 is SGDLS, CDR2 YYNGEE. The CDR3 length is 14 residues. CDR3 sequence reads: CASSRTERQYEQYF. In nucleotides, the CDR3 is TGTGCCAGCAGTCGAACAGAGAGGCAGTACGAGCAGTACTTC.

This chain joins TRBV15 and TRBJ2-7; no definite D call. Germline V gene data show CDR1 as LNHNV and CDR2 as YYDKDF (reference sequence). The V gene lost 0 bases and the J gene lost 3 bases, with 12 bases spanning the gap. There are 15 residues in the CDR3. CDR3 DNA: TGTGCCACCAGCAGAGACAGCGTCCTCAACTACGAGCAGTACTTC. It specifies CATSRDSVLNYEQYF. Drawing the rest from reference TRBV15 and TRBJ2-7, the complete variable domain is DAMVIQNPRYQVTQFGKPVTLSCSQTLNHNVMYWYQQKSSQAPKLLFHYYDKDFNNEADTPDNFQSRRPNTSFCFLDIRSPGLGDTAMYLCATSRDSVLNYEQYFGPGTRLTVT.

Here the CDR3 DNA reads TGTGCCAGCAGCTTTAGCGAGGACCAGCCCCAGCATTTT. Its protein is CASSFSEDQPQHF. The chain carries TRBV7-6 and TRBJ1-5; no definite D call. Per germline, CDR1 SGHVS and CDR2 FNYEAQ. The germline V and J ends were trimmed by 3 bases and 7 bases, with 10 bases remaining between them. CDR3 length: 13 residues.

V and J are TRBV25-1 and TRBJ2-7; D is undetermined. Germline values: CDR1 MGHDK, CDR2 SYGVNS. The CDR3 runs to 12 residues. Deletions cut 3 bases from V and 2 bases from J, with 5 bases between. The CDR3 DNA reads as TGTGCCAGCAGTGACCTAACCTACGAGCAGTACTTC. The encoded protein is CASSDLTYEQYF.

This rearrangement joins TRBV6-4 to TRBJ2-3, with no clear D. Trimming stripped 8 bases from V and 5 bases from J, with 14 bases between. Per the germline V gene, CDR1 is MRHNA and CDR2 is SNTAGT. CDR3 length equals 13 residues. CDR3 amino acids: CASSVWAKDTQYF. The CDR3 nucleotides are TGTGCCAGCTCCGTTTGGGCTAAAGATACGCAGTATTTT.